This TCR beta chain stems from a study of lymphopenia after photon versus proton radiotherapy. Here immunoSEQ multiplex PCR was the method, and the copy in TCRdb shows in-frame clones only, minus some. There are about 60,000 clones in the sample; 70% to 85% occur only once, and around 2.2% lies in the top ten. The sequenced sample was peripheral blood, obtained from a patient treated with proton-based radiotherapy. This sequence originates from a man aged 55 to 70 with pancreatic cancer.

CDR3 in amino acids: CASSLHGRGLYEQYF. CDR3 bases: TGCGCCAGCAGCTTGCACGGCCGGGGGCTCTACGAGCAGTACTTC. This chain connects TRBV5-1 to TRBJ2-7; D tentatively fits TRBD1 or TRBD2 (6 bases each). V was cut by 1 base and J by 3 bases, with 14 bases left in between. Per germline, CDR1 SGHRS and CDR2 YFSETQ. The CDR3 spans 15 residues.